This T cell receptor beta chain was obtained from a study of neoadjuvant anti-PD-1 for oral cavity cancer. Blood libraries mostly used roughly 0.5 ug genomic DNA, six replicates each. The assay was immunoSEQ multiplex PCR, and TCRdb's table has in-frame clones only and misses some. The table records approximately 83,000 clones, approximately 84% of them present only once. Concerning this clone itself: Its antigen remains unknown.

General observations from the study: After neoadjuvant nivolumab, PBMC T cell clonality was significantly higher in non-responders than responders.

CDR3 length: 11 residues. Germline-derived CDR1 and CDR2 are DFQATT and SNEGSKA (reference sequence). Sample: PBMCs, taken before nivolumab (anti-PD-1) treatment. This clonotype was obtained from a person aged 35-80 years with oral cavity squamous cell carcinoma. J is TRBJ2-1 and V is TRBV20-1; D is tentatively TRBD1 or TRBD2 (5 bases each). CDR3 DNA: TGCAGCAGGGAGTACTACAATGAGCAGTTCTTC. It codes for CSREYYNEQFF.